The entry below describes one TCR beta chain. These data are taken from a study of technical replicates of blood from several donors. TCRdb's table, derived via immunoSEQ multiplex PCR, lists solely in-frame clones and lacks some. Counted here are around 53,000 clones, 92% occurring once; the ten biggest clones make up around 3.9%. This CDR3 is built from 13 residues. Germline lookup yields CDR1 LGHNA and CDR2 YNFKEQ. Trimming took 3 bases from V and 1 from J, leaving 3 bases between them. The TCR originated in a human donor in good health. Some clones in this sample may be carry-over from other donors' samples. The sequenced sample consisted of PBMCs. This sequence joins TRBV4-2 and TRBJ2-2; the D is unclear. The CDR3 bases are TGTGCCAGCAGCCATAAGAACACCGGGGAGCTGTTTTTT. It encodes CASSHKNTGELFF.